A selection of T cell receptor beta chains follows, all from one sample in a study of shared clonotypes between healthy human individuals. Sequenced by immunoSEQ multiplex PCR; TCRdb stores in-frame clones only, minus some. The sample consists of hundreds of thousands of clones, 72% of them appearing once. The sample consisted of memory CD4+ T cells sorted from blood. The origin of the receptors is a woman aged 25 to 39 in good health. CDR3s include the opening cysteine and the closing phenylalanine or tryptophan. The D gene is left open where the match is weak. Expanded clones get a size class; other rows say once, few or many, or leave the size out.

.,TRBV14,few,TRBJ2-5,CASRKGFQTQYF,TGTGCCAGCAGGAAAGGGTTTCAGACCCAGTACTTC
.,TRBV25-1,.,TRBJ2-5,CASGNLQELQETQYF,TGTGCCAGCGGCAACCTACAGGAACTCCAAGAGACCCAGTACTTC
TRBD1,TRBV2,.,TRBJ2-7,CASSEGQGLPYF,TGTGCCAGCAGCGAAGGACAGGGGTTACCGTACTTC
.,TRBV7-3,.,TRBJ2-1,CASSSNRDLYNEQFF,TGTGCCAGCAGCTCCAACCGGGACTTGTACAATGAGCAGTTCTTC
TRBD2,TRBV10-3,few,TRBJ2-7,CAISASSGRAGEQYF,TGTGCCATCAGTGCAAGTAGCGGGAGGGCGGGAGAGCAGTACTTC
.,TRBV27,.,TRBJ1-2,CASSSQPVTYGYTF,TGTGCCAGCAGTTCTCAGCCAGTTACCTATGGCTACACCTTC
TRBD1,TRBV5-4,.,TRBJ2-1,CASSLGGGIGDEQFF,TGTGCCAGCAGCTTGGGAGGGGGCATTGGGGATGAGCAGTTCTTC
.,TRBV16,.,TRBJ2-7,CASSRQGLGTYEQYF,TGTGCCAGCAGCCGCCAGGGGTTGGGCACCTACGAGCAGTACTTC
.,TRBV2,.,TRBJ2-2,CASSGALAGELFF,TGTGCCAGCAGCGGCGCCCTAGCCGGGGAGCTGTTTTTT
.,TRBV11-1,.,TRBJ2-6,CASSPSGLIHSGANVLTF,TGTGCCAGCAGCCCATCGGGACTTATACACTCTGGGGCCAACGTCCTGACTTTC
.,TRBV5-4,.,TRBJ2-7,CASSDARELNEQYF,TGTGCCAGCAGCGACGCCCGGGAACTTAACGAGCAGTACTTC
.,TRBV27,.,TRBJ2-5,CASSASQGVGIGTQYF,TGTGCCAGCAGTGCCTCGCAAGGAGTTGGGATAGGGACCCAGTACTTC
TRBD1,TRBV4-1,.,TRBJ2-7,CASSQVRYGTESYEQYF,TGCGCCAGCAGCCAAGTGAGATATGGGACAGAATCCTACGAGCAGTACTTC
TRBD1,TRBV5-1,.,TRBJ2-7,CASSLAQDVFRIRDRSYEQYF,TGCGCCAGCAGCTTGGCTCAGGACGTTTTTCGAATCCGGGACAGGTCCTACGAGCAGTACTTC
TRBD1,TRBV18,.,TRBJ1-5,CASSRETGVQPQHF,TGTGCCAGCTCACGGGAAACAGGGGTTCAGCCCCAGCATTTT
.,TRBV10-3,few,TRBJ2-3,CAISDRAGTDTQYF,TGTGCCATCAGTGACAGGGCCGGCACAGATACGCAGTATTTT
TRBD1,TRBV5-5,.,TRBJ2-7,CASSANRGLYEQYF,TGTGCCAGCAGCGCCAACAGGGGGCTGTACGAGCAGTACTTC
TRBD1,TRBV27,.,TRBJ2-7,CASVVAQGIYEQYF,TGTGCCAGCGTGGTAGCACAGGGGATTTACGAGCAGTACTTC
TRBD2,TRBV19,.,TRBJ2-1,CASSRDPGLAGVVEQFF,TGTGCCAGTAGTAGAGACCCGGGACTAGCGGGAGTCGTAGAGCAGTTCTTC
TRBD1,TRBV5-1,.,TRBJ1-2,CASSPLSGTGGGYTF,TGCGCCAGCAGCCCCCTTTCCGGGACAGGGGGAGGCTACACCTTC
.,TRBV30,.,TRBJ2-1,CAWSTSRYNEQFF,TGTGCCTGGAGCACTAGCAGATACAATGAGCAGTTCTTC
.,TRBV6-1,.,TRBJ2-3,CASSEAGAATDTQYF,TGTGCCAGCAGTGAAGCGGGAGCCGCTACAGATACGCAGTATTTT
.,TRBV7-2,.,TRBJ2-4,CASSLTAHLAKNIQYF,TGTGCCAGCAGCTTAACAGCTCATCTAGCCAAAAACATTCAGTACTTC
.,TRBV5-4,.,TRBJ2-7,CASSIGDPGAYEQYF,TGTGCCAGCAGCATAGGGGACCCGGGAGCCTACGAGCAGTACTTC
.,TRBV7-3,once,TRBJ2-3,CASSLRQGPDTQYF,TGTGCCAGCAGCTTAAGGCAGGGCCCCGATACGCAGTATTTT
TRBD2,TRBV9,once,TRBJ2-7,CASSVGTSGSYEQYF,TGTGCCAGCAGCGTAGGGACTAGCGGGAGTTACGAGCAGTACTTC
.,TRBV28,.,TRBJ1-2,CASSKANYGYTF,TGTGCCAGCAGTAAAGCTAACTATGGCTACACCTTC
.,TRBV28,.,TRBJ1-2,CASSSTSYGYTF,TGTGCCAGCAGCTCCACCTCCTATGGCTACACCTTC
TRBD1,TRBV28,.,TRBJ2-7,CASSLTDRVYEQYF,TGTGCCAGCAGTTTAACGGACAGGGTGTACGAGCAGTACTTC
.,TRBV18,.,TRBJ1-1,CASSPPGVGSTEAFF,TGTGCCAGCTCACCACCGGGGGTAGGTAGCACTGAAGCTTTCTTT
.,TRBV5-1,.,TRBJ2-6,CASSASGVAAGANVLTF,TGCGCCAGCAGCGCCTCCGGCGTAGCCGCTGGGGCCAACGTCCTGACTTTC
.,TRBV6-1,.,TRBJ2-3,CASGRGPLSTDTQYF,TGTGCCAGCGGCAGGGGTCCCCTTAGCACAGATACGCAGTATTTT
TRBD2,TRBV19,.,TRBJ2-1,CASSSTSGITYNEQFF,TGTGCCAGTAGTAGTACTAGCGGGATTACCTACAATGAGCAGTTCTTC
.,TRBV28,.,TRBJ2-2,CASSLLQGDTGELFF,TGTGCCAGCAGTTTATTACAGGGCGACACCGGGGAGCTGTTTTTT
.,TRBV19,few,TRBJ2-6,CASSIGKAGANVLTF,TGTGCCAGTAGTATCGGAAAGGCTGGGGCCAACGTCCTGACTTTC
.,TRBV19,.,TRBJ1-1,CASSIVGVPNTEAFF,TGTGCCAGTAGTATAGTTGGGGTCCCGAACACTGAAGCTTTCTTT
.,TRBV29-1,once,TRBJ2-7,CSVSTQRGVRSSYEQYF,TGCAGCGTCTCAACGCAGAGGGGAGTCCGTAGCTCCTACGAGCAGTACTTC
TRBD1,TRBV28,.,TRBJ2-7,CASSLWTGGRYEQYF,TGTGCCAGCAGTTTATGGACAGGGGGCCGCTACGAGCAGTACTTC
.,TRBV30,once,TRBJ2-1,CAWSTSSYNEQFF,TGTGCCTGGAGCACTAGCAGCTACAATGAGCAGTTCTTC
.,TRBV30,.,TRBJ1-3,CAWSWGAGNTIYF,TGTGCCTGGAGTTGGGGGGCTGGAAACACCATATATTTT
TRBD2,TRBV28,.,TRBJ2-7,CASSSLGLAGRSYEQYF,TGTGCCAGCAGTTCCCTAGGACTAGCGGGACGCTCCTACGAGCAGTACTTC
.,TRBV19,.,TRBJ1-3,CASSISGSAYTIYF,TGTGCCAGTAGTATATCGGGAAGCGCATACACCATATATTTT
.,TRBV2,.,TRBJ2-2,CASSDQGVSTGELFF,TGTGCCAGCAGTGACCAGGGTGTCTCCACCGGGGAGCTGTTTTTT
.,TRBV27,.,TRBJ2-7,CASSLFQGSYEQYF,TGTGCCAGCAGTTTATTCCAGGGTAGCTACGAGCAGTACTTC
TRBD2,TRBV10-1,.,TRBJ2-7,CASSRAGGGYEQYF,TGCGCCAGCAGTAGGGCCGGCGGGGGATACGAGCAGTACTTC
.,TRBV13,once,TRBJ1-1,CASSLNRNTEAFF,TGTGCCAGCAGCTTAAACAGGAACACTGAAGCTTTCTTT
.,TRBV7-8,.,TRBJ1-1,CASSLFSDLNTEAFF,TGTGCCAGCAGCTTATTCAGTGACCTGAACACTGAAGCTTTCTTT
TRBD1,TRBV6-5,.,TRBJ2-7,CASSKDPGQTYEQYF,TGTGCCAGCAGTAAAGACCCGGGACAGACCTACGAGCAGTACTTC
TRBD2,TRBV7-3,.,TRBJ2-3,CASRSSGRFTDTQYF,TGTGCCAGCAGATCTAGCGGGCGATTCACAGATACGCAGTATTTT
TRBD1,TRBV7-9,.,TRBJ2-7,CASSLSGTASYEQYF,TGTGCCAGCAGCTTATCCGGGACAGCCTCCTACGAGCAGTACTTC
TRBD2,TRBV2,few,TRBJ2-7,CAGTSASSYEQYF,TGTGCCGGTACTAGCGCGAGCTCCTACGAGCAGTACTTC
.,TRBV5-1,.,TRBJ2-6,CASKGQSSGANVLTF,TGCGCCAGCAAAGGGCAGAGCTCTGGGGCCAACGTCCTGACTTTC